This record concerns one T cell receptor (beta chain) sequence. Its antigen is currently unknown. The sample is drawn from a study of blood T cells in healthy people across ages. General study points: Shifts in expanded clonotypes may have been confounded by donor CMV status, which was unknown. Higher diversity, along with more naive CD4+ cells, distinguished long-lived donors from aged donors.

Drawing of peripheral blood yielded roughly 9.3 milliliters from each donor. Germline V gene sequence: CDR1 MDHEN, CDR2 SYDVKM. V lost 7 bases to trimming and J lost 6 bases, with 13 bases between them. There are 12 residues in the CDR3. For the second PCR, which ran for about 6 to 11 cycles, a sample-barcoded 5' primer and a J-beta primer mix were used. Each cDNA molecule was tagged by a template-switch adaptor that had 12 random nucleotides. TCRdb recomputed calls from the 5' RACE reads with MiXCR, one row per CDR3 protein. The sample has roughly 680,000 distinct CDR3 sequences; around 45% are singletons.

This sequence was found in a woman in her sixties or seventies in good health. The source material was blood. The chain has TRBV28 and TRBJ2-7; TRBD2 is a possible D gene (5 bases). The CDR3 region has the DNA TGTGCCAGCACTACACCCGCGGGCGAGCAGTACTTC. It specifies CASTTPAGEQYF.